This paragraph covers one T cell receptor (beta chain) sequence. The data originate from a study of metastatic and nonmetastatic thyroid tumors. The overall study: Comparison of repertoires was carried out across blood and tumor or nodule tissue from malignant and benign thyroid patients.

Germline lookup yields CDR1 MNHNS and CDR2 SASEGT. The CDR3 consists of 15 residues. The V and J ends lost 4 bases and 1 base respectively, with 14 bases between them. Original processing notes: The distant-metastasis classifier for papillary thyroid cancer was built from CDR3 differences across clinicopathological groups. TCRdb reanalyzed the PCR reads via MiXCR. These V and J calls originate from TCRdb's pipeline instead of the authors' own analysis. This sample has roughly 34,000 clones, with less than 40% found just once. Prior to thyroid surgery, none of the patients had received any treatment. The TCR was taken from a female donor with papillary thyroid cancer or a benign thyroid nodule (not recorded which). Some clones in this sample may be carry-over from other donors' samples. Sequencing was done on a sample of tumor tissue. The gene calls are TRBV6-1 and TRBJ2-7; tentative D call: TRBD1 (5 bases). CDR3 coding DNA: TGTGCCAGCAGTGTTTCTCAGGGTGGGTCCTACGAGCAGTACTTC. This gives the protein CASSVSQGGSYEQYF.